There are a few counts of the clone carrying this T cell receptor (beta chain). This sample is drawn from a study of T-cell memory formation after mild COVID-19. Unmatched junction bases numbered 5, after V lost 1 base and J lost 8 bases. The CDR3 extends over 15 amino acids. Germline V gene lookup returns CDR1 MNHNY and CDR2 SVGAGI (reference sequence). TCRdb reprocessed the 5' RACE reads via MiXCR and lists one record per CDR3 protein. In the table there are fewer than 95,000 distinct CDR3 sequences, about 15% of which are singletons. This rearrangement joins TRBV6-6 to TRBJ2-2, with 9 bases aligning to TRBD2. The receptor comes from a man aged 18 to 29 who had mild COVID-19 (a few samples of this study predate the infection). Cell type and time point are not known. Specimen: PBMCs or a T cell subset sorted from them (not recorded which). DNA for the CDR3: TGTGCCAGCAGTTACTTCTATGGACTAGCGGGGGAGCTGTTTTTT. Translated: CASSYFYGLAGELFF.